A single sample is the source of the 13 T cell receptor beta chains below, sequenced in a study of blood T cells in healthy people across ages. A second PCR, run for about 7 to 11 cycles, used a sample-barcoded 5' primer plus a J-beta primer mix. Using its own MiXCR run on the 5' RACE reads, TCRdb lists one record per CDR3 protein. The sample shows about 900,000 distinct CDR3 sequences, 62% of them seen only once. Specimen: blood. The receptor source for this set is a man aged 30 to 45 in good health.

The CDR3 sequence: CASSQKGNRNSPLHF. The CDR3 nucleotides read TGTGCCAGCAGTCAGAAAGGAAACCGTAATTCACCCCTCCACTTT. This sequence joins TRBV28 and TRBJ1-6; D unclear. Deletions cut 5 bases from V and 6 bases from J, with 14 bases between. This CDR3 region has 15 residues. In germline, CDR1 is MDHEN, CDR2 SYDVKM.

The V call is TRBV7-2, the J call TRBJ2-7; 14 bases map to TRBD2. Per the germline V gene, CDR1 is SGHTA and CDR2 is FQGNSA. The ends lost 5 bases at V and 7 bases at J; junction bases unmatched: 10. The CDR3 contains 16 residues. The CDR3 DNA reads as TGTGCCAGCAGCGGACCTAGGACTAGCGGGGGGTGGGAGCAGTACTTC. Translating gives CASSGPRTSGGWEQYF.

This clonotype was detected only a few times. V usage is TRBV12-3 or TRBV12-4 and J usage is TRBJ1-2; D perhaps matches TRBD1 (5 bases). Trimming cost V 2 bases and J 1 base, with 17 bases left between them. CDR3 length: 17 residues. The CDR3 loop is CASSLILWGRHNYGYTF. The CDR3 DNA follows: TGTGCCAGCAGTTTAATCCTTTGGGGCAGGCATAACTATGGCTACACCTTC.

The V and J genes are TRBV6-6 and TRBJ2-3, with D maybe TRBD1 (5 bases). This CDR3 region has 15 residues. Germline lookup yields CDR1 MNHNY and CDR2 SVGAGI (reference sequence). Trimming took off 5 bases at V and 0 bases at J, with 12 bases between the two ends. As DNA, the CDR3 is TGTGCCAGCAGTACCGACAGCCCTAGCACAGATACGCAGTATTTT. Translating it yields CASSTDSPSTDTQYF.

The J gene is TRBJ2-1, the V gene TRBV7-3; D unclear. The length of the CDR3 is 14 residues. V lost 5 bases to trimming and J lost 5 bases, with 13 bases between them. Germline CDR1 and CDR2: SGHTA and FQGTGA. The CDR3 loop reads CASSAQPTHNEQFF. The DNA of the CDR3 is TGTGCCAGCAGCGCCCAGCCGACCCACAATGAGCAGTTCTTC. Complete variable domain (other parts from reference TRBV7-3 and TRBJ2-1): GAGVSQTPSNKVTEKGKYVELRCDPISGHTALYWYRQSLGQGPEFLIYFQGTGAADDSGLPNDRFFAVRPEGSVSTLKIQRTERGDSAVYLCASSAQPTHNEQFFGPGTRLTVL.

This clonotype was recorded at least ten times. DNA of the CDR3: TGCGCCAGCAGCCGCGGGACAGCTAATAATGAAAAACTGTTTTTT. Translating it yields CASSRGTANNEKLFF. The chain joins TRBV4-3 to TRBJ1-4; 7 bases agree with TRBD1. The CDR3 runs 15 residues. CDR1 and CDR2 (germline): LGHNA, YSLEER. The trim removed 4 bases at V and 4 bases at J, leaving 6 bases unmatched.

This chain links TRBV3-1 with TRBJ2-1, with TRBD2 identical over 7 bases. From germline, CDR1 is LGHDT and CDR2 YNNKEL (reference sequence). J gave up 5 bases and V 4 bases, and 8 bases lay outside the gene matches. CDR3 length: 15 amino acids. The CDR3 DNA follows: TGTGCCAGCAGCCCTGGGAGGGCTGAGAACAATGAGCAGTTCTTC. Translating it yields CASSPGRAENNEQFF.

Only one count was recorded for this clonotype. The DNA of the CDR3 is TGTGCCACCAGCAGAGGCAGGGTGGGCGAAAAACTGTTTTTT. This sequence encodes CATSRGRVGEKLFF. This sequence joins TRBV15 and TRBJ1-4; TRBD1 might be the D (5 bases). The length of the CDR3 is 14 residues. Germline lookup yields CDR1 LNHNV and CDR2 YYDKDF (reference sequence). Trimming removed 1 base at V and 8 bases at J, with 11 bases between. Supplemented by reference TRBV15 and TRBJ1-4, the full variable domain reads DAMVIQNPRYQVTQFGKPVTLSCSQTLNHNVMYWYQQKSSQAPKLLFHYYDKDFNNEADTPDNFQSRRPNTSFCFLDIRSPGLGDTAMYLCATSRGRVGEKLFFGSGTQLSVL.

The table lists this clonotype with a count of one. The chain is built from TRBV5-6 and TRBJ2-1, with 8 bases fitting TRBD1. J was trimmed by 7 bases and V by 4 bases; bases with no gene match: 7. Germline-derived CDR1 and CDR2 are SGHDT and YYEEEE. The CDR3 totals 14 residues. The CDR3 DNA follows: TGTGCCAGCAGCAGGGGACAGGTCGGGAATGAGCAGTTCTTC. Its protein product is CASSRGQVGNEQFF.

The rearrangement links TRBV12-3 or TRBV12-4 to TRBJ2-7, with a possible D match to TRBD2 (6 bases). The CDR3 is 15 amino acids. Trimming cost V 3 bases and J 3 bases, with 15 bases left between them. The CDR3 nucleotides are TGTGCCAGCAGTTTGCAGGGTTTGCGGGGCTACGAGCAGTACTTC. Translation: CASSLQGLRGYEQYF.

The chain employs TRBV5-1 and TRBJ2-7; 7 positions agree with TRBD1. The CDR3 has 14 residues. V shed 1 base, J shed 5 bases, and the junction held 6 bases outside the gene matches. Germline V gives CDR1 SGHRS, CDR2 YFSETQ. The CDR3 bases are TGCGCCAGCAGCTTGTCCAGGGGGATGGACGAGCAGTACTTC. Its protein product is CASSLSRGMDEQYF.

The CDR3 region has the DNA TGTGCCAGCAGCCCGCCGGAGGGGAGACAGGGTGGATACGAGCAGTACTTC. Translated, it gives CASSPPEGRQGGYEQYF. The rearrangement uses TRBV9 and TRBJ2-7; TRBD1 is a possible D gene (7 bases). The CDR3 is made up of 17 amino acids. The V end lost 4 bases, the J end lost 4 bases, and 24 bases lay between the germline ends. Germline V gene data show CDR1 as SGDLS and CDR2 as YYNGEE.

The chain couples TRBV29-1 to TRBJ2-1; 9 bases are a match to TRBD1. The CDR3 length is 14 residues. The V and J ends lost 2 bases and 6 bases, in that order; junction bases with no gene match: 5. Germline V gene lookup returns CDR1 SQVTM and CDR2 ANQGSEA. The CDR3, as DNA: TGCAGCGTTGAATTAGGACAGGGGTCCAATGAGCAGTTCTTC. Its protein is CSVELGQGSNEQFF.